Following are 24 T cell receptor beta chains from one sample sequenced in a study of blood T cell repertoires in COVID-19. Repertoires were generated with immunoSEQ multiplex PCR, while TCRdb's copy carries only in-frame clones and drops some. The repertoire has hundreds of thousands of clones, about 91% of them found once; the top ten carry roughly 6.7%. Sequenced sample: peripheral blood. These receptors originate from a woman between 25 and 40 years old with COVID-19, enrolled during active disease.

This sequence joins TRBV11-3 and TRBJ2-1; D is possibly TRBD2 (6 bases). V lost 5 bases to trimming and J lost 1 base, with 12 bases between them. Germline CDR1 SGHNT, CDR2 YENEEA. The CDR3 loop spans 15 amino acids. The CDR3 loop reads CASSPVGGSYNEQFF. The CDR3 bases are TGTGCCAGCAGCCCGGTCGGGGGATCCTACAATGAGCAGTTCTTC.

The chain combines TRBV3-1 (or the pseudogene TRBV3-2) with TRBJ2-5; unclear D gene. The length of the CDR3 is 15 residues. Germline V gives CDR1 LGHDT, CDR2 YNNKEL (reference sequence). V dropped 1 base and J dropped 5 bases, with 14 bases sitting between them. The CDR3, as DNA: TGTGCCAGCAGCCAAGGAGACCACCCCGGGGAGACCCAGTACTTC. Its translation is CASSQGDHPGETQYF.

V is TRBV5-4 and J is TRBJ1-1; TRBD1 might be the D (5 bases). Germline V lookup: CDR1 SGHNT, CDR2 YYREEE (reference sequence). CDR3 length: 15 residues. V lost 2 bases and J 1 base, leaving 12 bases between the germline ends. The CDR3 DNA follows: TGTGCCAGCAGCTTCTTGTGGACAAAGAACACTGAAGCTTTCTTT. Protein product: CASSFLWTKNTEAFF.

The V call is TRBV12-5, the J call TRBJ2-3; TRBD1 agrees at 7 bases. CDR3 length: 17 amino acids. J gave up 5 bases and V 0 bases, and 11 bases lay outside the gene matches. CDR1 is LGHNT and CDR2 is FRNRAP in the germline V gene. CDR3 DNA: TGTGCTAGTGGTTTGGTAAGACAGGGTAAAGGAGGAGATACGCAGTATTTT. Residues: CASGLVRQGKGGDTQYF.

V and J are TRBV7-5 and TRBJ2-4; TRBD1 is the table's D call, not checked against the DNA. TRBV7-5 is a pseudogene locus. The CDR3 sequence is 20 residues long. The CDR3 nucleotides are TGTGCCAGAAGCTTAACTGGGGACAGGGGGCTTTATTTAGCCAAAAACATTCAGTACTTC. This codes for CARSLTGDRGLYLAKNIQYF.

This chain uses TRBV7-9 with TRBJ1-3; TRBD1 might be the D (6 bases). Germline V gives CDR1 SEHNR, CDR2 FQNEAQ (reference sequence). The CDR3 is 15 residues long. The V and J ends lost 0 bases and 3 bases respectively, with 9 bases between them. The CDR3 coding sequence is TGTGCCAGCAGCTTAGCCGGGGGGCTTGGAAACACCATATATTTT. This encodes CASSLAGGLGNTIYF.

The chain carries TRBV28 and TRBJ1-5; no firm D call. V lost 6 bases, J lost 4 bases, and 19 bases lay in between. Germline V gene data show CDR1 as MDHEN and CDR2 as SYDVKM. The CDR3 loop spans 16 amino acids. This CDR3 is CASSSRGWEPNQPQHF. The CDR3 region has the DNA TGTGCCAGCAGCAGCCGGGGTTGGGAACCTAATCAGCCCCAGCATTTT.

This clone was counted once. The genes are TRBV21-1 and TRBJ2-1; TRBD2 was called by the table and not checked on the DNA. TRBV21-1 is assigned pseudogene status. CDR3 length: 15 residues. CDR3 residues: CASSNAPDLEDEQFF. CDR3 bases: TGTGCCAGCAGCAATGCCCCGGACTTAGAGGATGAGCAGTTCTTC.

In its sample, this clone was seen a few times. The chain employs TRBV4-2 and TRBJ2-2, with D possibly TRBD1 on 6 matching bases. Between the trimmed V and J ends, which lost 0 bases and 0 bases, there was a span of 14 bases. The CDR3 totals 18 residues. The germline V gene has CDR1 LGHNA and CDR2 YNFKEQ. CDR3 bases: TGTGCCAGCAGCCAAGAGCCAGGGGTTCTGGCGAACACCGGGGAGCTGTTTTTT. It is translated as CASSQEPGVLANTGELFF.

The CDR3 bases are TGTGCCAGCAGCTTAGTGGGCAGCACTGAAGCTTTCTTT. This sequence encodes CASSLVGSTEAFF. J is TRBJ1-1 and V is TRBV7-2; D is uncertain. Germline-derived CDR1 and CDR2 are SGHTA and FQGNSA. The CDR3 sequence is 13 residues long. The ends were cut back, 1 base at V and 4 bases at J, with 7 bases in the middle.

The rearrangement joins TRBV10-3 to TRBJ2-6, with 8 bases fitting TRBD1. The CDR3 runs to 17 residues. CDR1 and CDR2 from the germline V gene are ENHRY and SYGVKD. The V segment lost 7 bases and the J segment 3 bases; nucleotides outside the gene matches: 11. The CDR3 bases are TGTGCCATCAACAGGACAGGGATAGATAGTGGGGCCAACGTCCTGACTTTC. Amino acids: CAINRTGIDSGANVLTF.

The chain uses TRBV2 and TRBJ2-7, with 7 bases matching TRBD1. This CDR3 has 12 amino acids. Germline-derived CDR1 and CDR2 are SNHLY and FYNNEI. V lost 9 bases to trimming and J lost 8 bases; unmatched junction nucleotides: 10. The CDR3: CASQSRGMKQYF. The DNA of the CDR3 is TGTGCCAGTCAGAGCAGGGGGATGAAGCAGTACTTC.

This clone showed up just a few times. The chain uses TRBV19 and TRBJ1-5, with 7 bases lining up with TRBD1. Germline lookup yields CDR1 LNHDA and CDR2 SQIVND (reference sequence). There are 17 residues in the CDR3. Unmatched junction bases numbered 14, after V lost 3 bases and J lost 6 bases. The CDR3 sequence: CASSISRGQNKGQPQHF. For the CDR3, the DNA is TGTGCCAGTAGTATCTCTAGGGGACAGAACAAGGGTCAGCCCCAGCATTTT.

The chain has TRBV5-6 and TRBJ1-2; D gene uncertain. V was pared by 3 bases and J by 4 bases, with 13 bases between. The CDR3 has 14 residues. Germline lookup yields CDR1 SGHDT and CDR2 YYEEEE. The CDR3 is CASSSGSYGYGYTF. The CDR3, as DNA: TGTGCCAGCAGCTCCGGGAGCTATGGCTATGGCTACACCTTC.

The CDR3 loop is CASSPLSAGAETQYF. For the CDR3, the DNA is TGTGCCAGTAGCCCCCTCTCAGCGGGAGCCGAGACCCAGTACTTC. The chain uses TRBV19 and TRBJ2-5; TRBD2 matches at 8 bases. Losses at the gene ends were 6 bases for V and 5 bases for J; bases not matched to a gene: 11. Germline V gene data show CDR1 as LNHDA and CDR2 as SQIVND (reference sequence). This CDR3 region has 15 residues. The complete variable domain, with remaining parts taken from reference TRBV19 and TRBJ2-5, reads DGGITQSPKYLFRKEGQNVTLSCEQNLNHDAMYWYRQDPGQGLRLIYYSQIVNDFQKGDIAEGYSVSREKKESFPLTVTSAQKNPTAFYLCASSPLSAGAETQYFGPGTRLLVL.

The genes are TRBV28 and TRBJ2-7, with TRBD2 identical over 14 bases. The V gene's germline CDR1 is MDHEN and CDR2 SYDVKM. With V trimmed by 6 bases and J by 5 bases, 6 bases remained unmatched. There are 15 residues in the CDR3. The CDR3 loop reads CASSRGLAGVHEQYV. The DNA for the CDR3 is TGTGCCAGCAGCAGGGGACTAGCGGGAGTTCACGAGCAGTACGTC.

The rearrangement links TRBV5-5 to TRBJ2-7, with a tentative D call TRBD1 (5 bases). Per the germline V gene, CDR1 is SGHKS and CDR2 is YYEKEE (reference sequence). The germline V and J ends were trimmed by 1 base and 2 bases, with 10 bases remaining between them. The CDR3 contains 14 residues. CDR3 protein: CASSLQGAAYEQYF. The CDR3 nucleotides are TGTGCCAGCAGCTTGCAAGGGGCCGCCTACGAGCAGTACTTC.

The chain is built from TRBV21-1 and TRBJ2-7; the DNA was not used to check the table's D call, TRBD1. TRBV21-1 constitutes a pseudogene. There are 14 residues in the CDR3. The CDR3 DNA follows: TGTGCCAGCAGCGTGACAGGGGTCACTCCCGGGCAGTACGTC. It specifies CASSVTGVTPGQYV.

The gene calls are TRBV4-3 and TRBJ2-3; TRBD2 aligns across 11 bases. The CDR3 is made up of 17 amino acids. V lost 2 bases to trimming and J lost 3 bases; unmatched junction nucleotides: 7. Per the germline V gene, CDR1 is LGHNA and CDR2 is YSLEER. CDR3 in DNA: TGCGCCAGCAGCCAACTGCCCGGGACTAGCGGTACAGATACGCAGTATTTT. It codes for CASSQLPGTSGTDTQYF.

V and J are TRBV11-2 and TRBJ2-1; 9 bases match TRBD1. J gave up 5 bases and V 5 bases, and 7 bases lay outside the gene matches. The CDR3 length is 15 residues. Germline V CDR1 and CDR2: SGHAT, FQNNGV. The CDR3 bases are TGTGCCAGCAGCGTCTCTGGGGACAGGGACAATGAGCAGTTCTTC. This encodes CASSVSGDRDNEQFF.

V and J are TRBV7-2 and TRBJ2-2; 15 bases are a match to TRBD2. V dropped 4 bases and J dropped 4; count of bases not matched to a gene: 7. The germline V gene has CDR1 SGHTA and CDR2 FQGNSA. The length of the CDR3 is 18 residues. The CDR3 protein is CASSSGLAGGPGTGELFF. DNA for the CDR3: TGTGCCAGCAGCTCCGGACTAGCGGGGGGGCCTGGCACCGGGGAGCTGTTTTTT.

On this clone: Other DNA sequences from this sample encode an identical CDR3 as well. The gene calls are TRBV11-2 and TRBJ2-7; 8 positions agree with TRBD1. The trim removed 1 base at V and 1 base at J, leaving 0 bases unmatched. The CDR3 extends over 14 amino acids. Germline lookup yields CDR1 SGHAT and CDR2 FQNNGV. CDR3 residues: CASSLGTGSYEQYV. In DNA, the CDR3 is TGTGCCAGCAGCTTAGGGACAGGGTCCTACGAGCAGTACGTC.

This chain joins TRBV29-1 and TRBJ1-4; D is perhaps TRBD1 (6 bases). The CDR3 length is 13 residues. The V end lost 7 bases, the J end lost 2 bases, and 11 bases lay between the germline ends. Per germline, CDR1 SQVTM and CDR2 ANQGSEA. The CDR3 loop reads CSGGGATNEKLFF. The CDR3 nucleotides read TGCAGCGGCGGGGGGGCGACTAATGAAAAACTGTTTTTT.

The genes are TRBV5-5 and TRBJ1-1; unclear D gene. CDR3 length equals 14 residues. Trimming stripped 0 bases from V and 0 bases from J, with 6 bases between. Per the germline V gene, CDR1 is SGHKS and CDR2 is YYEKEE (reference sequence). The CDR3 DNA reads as TGTGCCAGCAGCTTGGGCGGTTTGAACACTGAAGCTTTCTTT. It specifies CASSLGGLNTEAFF.